The clone carrying this T cell receptor (beta chain) was observed a single time. The data were produced by immunoSEQ multiplex PCR, yet TCRdb's version contains in-frame clones alone and is incomplete. The table shows about 84,000 clones, with roughly 94% occurring only once. This sample was included in a study of OX40 agonist ivuxolimab in advanced cancers. Trimming cost V 2 bases and J 5 bases, with 22 bases left between them. CDR1 and CDR2 from the germline V gene are SGHKS and YYEKEE (reference sequence). The CDR3 runs 17 residues. The clonotype comes from an adult with an advanced solid tumor such as melanoma, head and neck, liver or kidney cancer. The gene calls are TRBV5-5 and TRBJ1-1; weak D call: TRBD1 (5 bases). The sequences come from CD4+ or CD8+ T cells sorted from blood, collected in a trial of the OX40 agonist ivuxolimab. In DNA, the CDR3 is TGTGCCAGCAGCTTTTATAACTTTGGGGCAGGAGGTACTGAAGCTTTCTTT. It translates to CASSFYNFGAGGTEAFF.